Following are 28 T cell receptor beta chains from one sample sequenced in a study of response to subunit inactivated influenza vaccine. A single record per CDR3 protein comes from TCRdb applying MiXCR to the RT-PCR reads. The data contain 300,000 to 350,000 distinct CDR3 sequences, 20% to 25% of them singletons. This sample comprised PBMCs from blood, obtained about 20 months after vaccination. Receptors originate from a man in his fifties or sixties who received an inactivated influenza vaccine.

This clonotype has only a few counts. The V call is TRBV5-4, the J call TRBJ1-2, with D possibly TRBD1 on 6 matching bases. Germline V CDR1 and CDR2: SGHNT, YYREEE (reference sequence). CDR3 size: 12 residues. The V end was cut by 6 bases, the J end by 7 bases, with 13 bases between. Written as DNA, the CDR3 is TGTGCCAGCACCGTCAGAGGGGGTGGCTACACCTTC. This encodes CASTVRGGGYTF. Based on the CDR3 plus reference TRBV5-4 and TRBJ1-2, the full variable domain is ETGVTQSPTHLIKTRGQQVTLRCSSQSGHNTVSWYQQALGQGPQFIFQYYREEENGRGNFPPRFSGLQFPNYSSELNVNALELDDSALYLCASTVRGGGYTFGSGTRLTVV.

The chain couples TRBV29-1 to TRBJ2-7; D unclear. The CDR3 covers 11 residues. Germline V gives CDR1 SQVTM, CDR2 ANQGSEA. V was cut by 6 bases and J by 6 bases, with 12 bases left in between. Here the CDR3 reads CSVLETVEQYF. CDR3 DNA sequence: TGCAGCGTCCTAGAAACGGTCGAGCAGTACTTC.

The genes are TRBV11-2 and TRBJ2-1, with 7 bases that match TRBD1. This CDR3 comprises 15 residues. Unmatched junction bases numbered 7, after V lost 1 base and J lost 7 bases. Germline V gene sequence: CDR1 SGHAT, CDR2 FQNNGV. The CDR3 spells CASSLAPTGDNEQFF. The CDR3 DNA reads TGTGCCAGCAGCTTAGCCCCTACAGGGGATAATGAGCAGTTCTTC. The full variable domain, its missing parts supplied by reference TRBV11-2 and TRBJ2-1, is EAGVAQSPRYKIIEKRQSVAFWCNPISGHATLYWYQQILGQGPKLLIQFQNNGVVDDSQLPKDRFSAERLKGVDSTLKIQPAKLEDSAVYLCASSLAPTGDNEQFFGPGTRLTVL.

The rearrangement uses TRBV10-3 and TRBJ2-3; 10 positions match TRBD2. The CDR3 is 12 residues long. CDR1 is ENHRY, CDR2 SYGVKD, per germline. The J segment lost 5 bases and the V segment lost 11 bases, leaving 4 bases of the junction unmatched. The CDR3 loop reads CAVRTSGDTQYF. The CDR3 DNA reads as TGTGCCGTGCGGACTAGCGGAGATACGCAGTATTTT.

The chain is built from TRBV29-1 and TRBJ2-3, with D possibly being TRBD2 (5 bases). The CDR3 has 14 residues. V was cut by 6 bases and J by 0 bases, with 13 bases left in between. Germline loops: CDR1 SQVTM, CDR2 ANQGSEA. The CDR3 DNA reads TGCAGCGTGAGGGCGCGTAGTAGCACAGATACGCAGTATTTT. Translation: CSVRARSSTDTQYF.

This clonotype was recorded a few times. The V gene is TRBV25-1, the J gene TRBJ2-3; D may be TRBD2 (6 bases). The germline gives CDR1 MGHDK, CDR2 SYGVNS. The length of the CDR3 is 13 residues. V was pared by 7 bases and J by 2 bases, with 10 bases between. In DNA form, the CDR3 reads TGTGCCAGCACGGGACTTCTCACAGATACGCAGTATTTT. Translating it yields CASTGLLTDTQYF.

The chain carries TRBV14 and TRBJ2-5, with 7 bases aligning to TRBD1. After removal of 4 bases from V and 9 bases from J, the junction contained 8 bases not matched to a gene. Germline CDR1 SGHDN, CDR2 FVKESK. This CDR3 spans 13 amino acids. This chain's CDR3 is CASSPTTGLSQYF. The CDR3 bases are TGTGCCAGCAGCCCTACGACAGGGCTGTCCCAGTACTTC.

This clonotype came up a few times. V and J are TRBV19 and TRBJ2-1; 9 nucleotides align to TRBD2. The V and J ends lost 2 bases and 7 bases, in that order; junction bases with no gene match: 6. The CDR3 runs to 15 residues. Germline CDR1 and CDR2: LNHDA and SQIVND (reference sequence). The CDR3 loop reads CASSISGTSRNEQFF. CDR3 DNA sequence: TGTGCCAGTAGTATATCTGGGACTAGCAGGAATGAGCAGTTCTTC.

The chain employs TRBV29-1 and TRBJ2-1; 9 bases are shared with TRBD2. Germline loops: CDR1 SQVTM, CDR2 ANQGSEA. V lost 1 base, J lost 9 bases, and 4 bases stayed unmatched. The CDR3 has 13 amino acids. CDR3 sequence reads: CSVEVLAGSEQFF. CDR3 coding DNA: TGCAGCGTTGAAGTTCTAGCGGGGAGTGAGCAGTTCTTC.

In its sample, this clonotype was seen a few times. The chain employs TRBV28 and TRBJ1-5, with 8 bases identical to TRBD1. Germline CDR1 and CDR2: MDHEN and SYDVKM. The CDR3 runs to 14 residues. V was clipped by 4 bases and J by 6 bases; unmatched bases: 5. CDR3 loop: CASSSGQGGQPQHF. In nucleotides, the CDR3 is TGTGCCAGCAGTTCAGGACAGGGAGGTCAGCCCCAGCATTTT.

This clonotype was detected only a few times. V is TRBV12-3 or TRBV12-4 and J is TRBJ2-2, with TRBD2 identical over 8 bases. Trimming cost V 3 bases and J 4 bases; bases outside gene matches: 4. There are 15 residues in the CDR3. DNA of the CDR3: TGTGCCAGCAGTTTTAGCGGGGCAGCCACCGGGGAGCTGTTTTTT. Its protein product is CASSFSGAATGELFF.

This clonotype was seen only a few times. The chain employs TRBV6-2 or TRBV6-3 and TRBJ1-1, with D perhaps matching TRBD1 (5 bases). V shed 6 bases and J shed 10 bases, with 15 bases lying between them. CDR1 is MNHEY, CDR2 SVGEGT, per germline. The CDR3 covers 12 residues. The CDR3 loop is CASRPSAGPAFF. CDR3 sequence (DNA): TGTGCCAGCAGACCCTCTGCGGGGCCAGCTTTCTTT.

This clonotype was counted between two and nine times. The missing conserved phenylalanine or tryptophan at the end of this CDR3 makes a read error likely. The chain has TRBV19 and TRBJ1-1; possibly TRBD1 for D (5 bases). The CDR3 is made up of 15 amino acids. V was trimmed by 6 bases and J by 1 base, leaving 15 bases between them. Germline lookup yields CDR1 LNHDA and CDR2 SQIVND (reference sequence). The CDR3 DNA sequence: TGTGCCAGTAGCACTATCAGACAGCAGAACACTGAAGCTTTCTCT. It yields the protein CASSTIRQQNTEAFS.

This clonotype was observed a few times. This CDR3 reads CSAEGTSGRISSTDTQYF. CDR3 nucleotide sequence: TGCAGTGCTGAGGGGACTAGCGGGAGGATTTCTAGCACAGATACGCAGTATTTT. This rearrangement joins TRBV20-1 to TRBJ2-3; 15 bases agree with TRBD2. The CDR3 runs 18 residues. Looked up from germline, CDR1 is DFQATT and CDR2 is SNEGSKA (reference sequence). J was trimmed by 0 bases and V by 5 bases; bases with no gene match: 9.

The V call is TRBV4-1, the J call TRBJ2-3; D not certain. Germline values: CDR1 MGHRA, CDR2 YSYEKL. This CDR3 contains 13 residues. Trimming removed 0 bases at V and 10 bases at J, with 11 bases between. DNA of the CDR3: TGCGCCAGCAGCCAAGATTATGCAGTCCCGCAGTATTTT. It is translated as CASSQDYAVPQYF.

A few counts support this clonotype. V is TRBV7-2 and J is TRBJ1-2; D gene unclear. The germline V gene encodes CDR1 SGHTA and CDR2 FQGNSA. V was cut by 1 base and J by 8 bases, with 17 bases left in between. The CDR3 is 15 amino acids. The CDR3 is CASSLVSRVHFGYTF. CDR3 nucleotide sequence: TGTGCCAGCAGCTTAGTATCGCGGGTTCACTTCGGCTACACCTTC.

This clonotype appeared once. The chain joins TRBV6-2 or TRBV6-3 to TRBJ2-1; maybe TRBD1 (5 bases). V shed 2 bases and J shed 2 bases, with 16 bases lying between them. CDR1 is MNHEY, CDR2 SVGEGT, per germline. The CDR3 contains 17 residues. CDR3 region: CASSYPVYLQAYNEQFF. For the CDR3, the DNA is TGTGCCAGCAGTTACCCCGTTTATCTACAGGCCTACAATGAGCAGTTCTTC.

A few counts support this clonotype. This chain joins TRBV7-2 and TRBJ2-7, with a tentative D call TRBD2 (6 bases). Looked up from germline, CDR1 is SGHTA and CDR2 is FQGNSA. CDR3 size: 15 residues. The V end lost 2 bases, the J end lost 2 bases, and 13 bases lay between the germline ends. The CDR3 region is CASSLQGSGPYEQYF. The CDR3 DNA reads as TGTGCCAGCAGCTTACAGGGAAGCGGGCCCTACGAGCAGTACTTC.

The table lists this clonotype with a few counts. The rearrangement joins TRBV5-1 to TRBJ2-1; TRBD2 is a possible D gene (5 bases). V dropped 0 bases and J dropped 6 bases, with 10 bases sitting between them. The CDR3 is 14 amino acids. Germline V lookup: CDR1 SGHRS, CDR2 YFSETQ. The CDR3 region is CASSLEGRGNEQFF. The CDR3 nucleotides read TGCGCCAGCAGCTTGGAAGGCCGGGGCAATGAGCAGTTCTTC.

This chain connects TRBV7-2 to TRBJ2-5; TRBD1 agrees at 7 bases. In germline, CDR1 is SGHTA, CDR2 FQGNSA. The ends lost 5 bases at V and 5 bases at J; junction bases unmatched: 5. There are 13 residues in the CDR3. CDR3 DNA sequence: TGTGCCAGCAGCCCCCGGACAGGCGAGACCCAGTACTTC. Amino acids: CASSPRTGETQYF.

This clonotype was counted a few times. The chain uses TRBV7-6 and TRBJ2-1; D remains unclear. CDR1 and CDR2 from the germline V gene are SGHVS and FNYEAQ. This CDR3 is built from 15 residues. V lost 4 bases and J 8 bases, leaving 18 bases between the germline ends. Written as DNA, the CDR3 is TGTGCCAGCAGCTCCGCGCCCCAAGATGTCGATGAGCAGTTCTTC. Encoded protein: CASSSAPQDVDEQFF.

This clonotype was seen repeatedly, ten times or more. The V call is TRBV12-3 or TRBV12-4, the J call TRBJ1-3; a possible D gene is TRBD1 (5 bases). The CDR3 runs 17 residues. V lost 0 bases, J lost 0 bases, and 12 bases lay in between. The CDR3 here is CASSLAPVGASGNTIYF. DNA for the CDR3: TGTGCCAGCAGTTTAGCGCCAGTAGGGGCCTCTGGAAACACCATATATTTT.

CDR3 coding DNA: TGTGCCAGCAGGTATGACAGGGATGGCTACACCTTC. Amino acid sequence: CASRYDRDGYTF. This chain uses TRBV5-6 with TRBJ1-2; 7 bases fit TRBD1. Germline loops: CDR1 SGHDT, CDR2 YYEEEE. Losses at the gene ends were 5 bases for V and 6 bases for J; bases not matched to a gene: 4. This CDR3 is built from 12 residues.

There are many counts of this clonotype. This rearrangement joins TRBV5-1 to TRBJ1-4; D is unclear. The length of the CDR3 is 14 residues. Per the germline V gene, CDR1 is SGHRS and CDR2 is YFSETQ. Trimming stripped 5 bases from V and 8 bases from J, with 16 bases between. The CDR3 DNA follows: TGCGCCAGCAGTTCCCAAGCGGGAGGCGAAAAACTGTTTTTT. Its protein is CASSSQAGGEKLFF.

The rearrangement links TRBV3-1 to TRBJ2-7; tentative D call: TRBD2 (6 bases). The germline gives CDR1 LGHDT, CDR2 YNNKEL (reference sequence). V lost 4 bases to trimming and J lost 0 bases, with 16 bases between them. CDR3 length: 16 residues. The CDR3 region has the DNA TGTGCCAGCAGCCTGGGGGTTAGCGGTAGCTCCTACGAGCAGTACTTC. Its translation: CASSLGVSGSSYEQYF.

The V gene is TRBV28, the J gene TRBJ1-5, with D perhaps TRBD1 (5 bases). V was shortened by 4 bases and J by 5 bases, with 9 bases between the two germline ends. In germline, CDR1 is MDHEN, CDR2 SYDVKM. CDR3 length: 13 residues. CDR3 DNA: TGTGCCAGCAGTTCGACAGCATATCAGCCCCAGCATTTT. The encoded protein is CASSSTAYQPQHF. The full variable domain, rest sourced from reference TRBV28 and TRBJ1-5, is DVKVTQSSRYLVKRTGEKVFLECVQDMDHENMFWYRQDPGLGLRLIYFSYDVKMKEKGDIPEGYSVSREKKERFSLILESASTNQTSMYLCASSSTAYQPQHFGDGTRLSIL.

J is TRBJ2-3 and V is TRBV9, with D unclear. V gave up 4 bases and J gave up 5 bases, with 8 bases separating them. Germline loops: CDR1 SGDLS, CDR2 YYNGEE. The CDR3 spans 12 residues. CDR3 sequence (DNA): TGTGCCAGCAGCTACCCGGAAGATACGCAGTATTTT. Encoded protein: CASSYPEDTQYF.

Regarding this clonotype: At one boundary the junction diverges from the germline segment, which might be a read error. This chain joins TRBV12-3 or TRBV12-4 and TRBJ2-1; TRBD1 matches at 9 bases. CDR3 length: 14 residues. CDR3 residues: CASSDRGSFNEQFF. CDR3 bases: TGTGCCAGCAGTGACAGGGGGTCCTTCAATGAGCAGTTCTTC.